This is a list of T cell receptor beta chains from one sample in a study of T cells expressing NK-cell markers. Reanalyzing the 5' RACE reads, TCRdb keeps one entry per CDR3 protein, without DNA. This table lists 500,000 to 700,000 distinct CDR3 sequences. The material sequenced was blood T cells: a sorted CD56 or NKG2C T cell subset, CD4+ or CD8+ T cells, or bulk PBMC T cells (not recorded which). These receptors came from a man aged 18 to 29 in good health. The CDR3 runs from the conserved cysteine through the conserved F or W.

V gene	J gene	CDR3 protein
TRBV19	TRBJ2-6	CASSRRGDGGANVLTF
TRBV12-3/TRBV12-4	TRBJ2-7	CASSFHFGLAGETYEQYF
TRBV29-1	TRBJ2-3	CSVIEDGTDTQYF
TRBV28	TRBJ2-7	CASIHRRSAYEQYF
TRBV9	TRBJ2-7	CASSVGVSALEQYF
TRBV4-1	TRBJ2-3	CASSQTGLTDTQYF
TRBV6-1	TRBJ2-7	CASSNGQYGNEQYF
TRBV30	TRBJ2-2	CAWSDPSSGRAHTGELFF
TRBV5-6	TRBJ2-1	CASQGLYNEQFF
TRBV12-3/TRBV12-4	TRBJ2-2	CASGLAVGELFF
TRBV4-2	TRBJ1-5	CASSQDPTGVGQPQHF
TRBV3-1	TRBJ2-2	CASSHRTRSGELFF
TRBV12-3/TRBV12-4	TRBJ1-6	CASSTGGAGSPLHF
TRBV20-1	TRBJ1-1	CSARPRQGFTEAFF
TRBV24-1	TRBJ1-4	CATSALKAGPNEKLFF
TRBV12-3/TRBV12-4	TRBJ2-1	CASSPLADASNEQFF
TRBV12-3/TRBV12-4	TRBJ2-6	CAVPRDLSGANVLTF
TRBV7-2	TRBJ1-5	CASSRTYQGDQPQHF
TRBV7-9	TRBJ2-7	CASSGDRETSSYEQYF
TRBV20-1	TRBJ2-5	CSASNPKGQETQYF
TRBV27	TRBJ2-6	CASSLSPWGANVLTF
TRBV5-1	TRBJ1-6	CASRVDVDSPLHF
TRBV10-3	TRBJ2-1	CAITSTSGSAEQFF
TRBV15	TRBJ2-2	CATTTSNTGELFF
TRBV29-1	TRBJ2-1	CSVGGLATQFF
TRBV10-3	TRBJ2-1	CATHGEGNEQFF
TRBV29-1	TRBJ2-3	CSVERLAGQALAQYF
TRBV4-1	TRBJ2-1	CASSQGDRGRVDNEQFF
TRBV21-1	TRBJ2-7	CASSIHRDRGDEQYF
TRBV7-9	TRBJ2-7	CASSRNSGSFYEQYF
TRBV21-1	TRBJ2-4	CASSRGLAYLAKNIQYF
TRBV7-2	TRBJ1-4	CASSPGPGTNEKLFF
TRBV6-5	TRBJ2-7	CASSYRGGRSSYEQYF
TRBV4-3	TRBJ2-2	CASSQESAGSLPGELFF
TRBV2	TRBJ2-3	CASSERHGTDTQYF
TRBV7-9	TRBJ2-1	CASSLVWQGDNEQFF
TRBV4-1	TRBJ2-1	CASSQVLSLLAGTSSYNEQFF
TRBV6-5	TRBJ2-3	CASSFGNRGSSTDTQYF
TRBV20-1	TRBJ2-1	CSAPNPGQSSYNEQFF
TRBV20-1	TRBJ2-7	CSARAQLSPYEQYF
TRBV29-1	TRBJ2-1	CSVQNNNEQFF
TRBV4-1	TRBJ1-5	CASSQDDRGQPQHF
TRBV20-1	TRBJ2-3	CSVSGLKTTSGMRTDTQYF
TRBV6-2/TRBV6-3	TRBJ2-7	CASRTGTSGRAKEQYF
TRBV29-1	TRBJ2-2	CSVEPTNTGELFF
TRBV6-5	TRBJ1-5	CASSYSFDSNQPQHF
TRBV12-3/TRBV12-4	TRBJ2-1	CASSFRQNYNEQFF
TRBV5-6	TRBJ2-1	CASSLVPGNNEQFF
TRBV4-2	TRBJ2-4	CASSRSRLAGDNIQYF
TRBV13	TRBJ2-2	CASSRELNTGELFF